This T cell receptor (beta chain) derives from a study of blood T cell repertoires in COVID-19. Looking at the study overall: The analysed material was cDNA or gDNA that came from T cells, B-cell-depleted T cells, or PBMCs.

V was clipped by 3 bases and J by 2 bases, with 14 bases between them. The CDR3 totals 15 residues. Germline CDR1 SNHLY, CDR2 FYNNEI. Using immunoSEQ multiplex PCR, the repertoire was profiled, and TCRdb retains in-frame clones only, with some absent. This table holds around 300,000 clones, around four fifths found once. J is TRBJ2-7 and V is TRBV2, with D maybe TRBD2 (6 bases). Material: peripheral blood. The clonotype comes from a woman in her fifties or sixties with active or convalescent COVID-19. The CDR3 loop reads CASSEGRRTPYEQYF. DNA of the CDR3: TGTGCCAGCAGTGAGGGGAGGAGAACGCCCTACGAGCAGTACTTC.